This T cell receptor beta chain was sequenced in a study of post-analysis software for immune sequencing data. Germline CDR1 is SGHRS and CDR2 is YFSETQ. The CDR3 extends over 15 amino acids. Trimming cost V 3 bases and J 8 bases, with 18 bases left between them. Study-wide findings and caveats: F measure grouped same-batch samples tightly together. Four to six TRBV segments appeared more often in patients than in controls, and TRBV5-6, TRBV5-1 and TRBV20-1 were among these.

This clonotype occurred a few times. Its antigen is unknown. Carried by the TCR beta cDNA libraries were unique molecular identifiers. The authors obtained approximately 460,000 cDNA molecules from about 0.94 to 9.7 million T cells. MiXCR was run by TCRdb on the PCR reads, yielding one entry per CDR3 protein. The table has hundreds of thousands of distinct CDR3 sequences, approximately 60% seen once. J is TRBJ2-1 and V is TRBV5-1, with unresolved D. What was sequenced was blood. This TCR was sampled from a girl under 10 years old with multiple sclerosis. CDR3 amino acids: CASSSPVRRVYEQFF. The DNA for the CDR3 is TGCGCCAGCAGCTCTCCAGTCCGCAGAGTGTATGAGCAGTTCTTC.